The TCR beta chain described here comes from a study of cytomegalovirus exposure and HLA in healthy donors (dated by TCRdb to about 2017). A note on the overall study: In an earlier analysis of fewer than 750 of the donors, 276 Gb of sequence data and 100 million or so unique TCR beta sequences from roughly 200 million T cells were reported. An early release covering approximately 600 HLA-typed donors comprised about 310 gigabases of sequencing data and roughly 85 million unique TCR sequences. Among the roughly 400 genotyped donors, approximately 77% belonged to the genetic ancestry cluster associated with self-reported Caucasian donors. The study aimed to test whether cataloging public T cell receptors could reveal signatures of past pathogen exposure. The study used immunosequencing to profile the T cell repertoires of approximately 690 subjects and linked those repertoires to cytomegalovirus serostatus. Along with the approximately 650-subject first cohort, a separate validation cohort of more than 90 different subjects was used. The study combined high-throughput TCR immunosequencing, statistical association of individual TCRs with disease status, and machine learning to predict cytomegalovirus infection status. In a later analysis, previously published TCR beta repertoires from about 670 donors were re-analyzed and high-resolution HLA genotyping was added so that TCR occurrence patterns could be studied. The later analysis used no new phenotypic data to find candidate immune exposures, relying instead on TCR beta sequences and their occurrence across donors. In an earlier analysis of 500 to 650 of the donors, high-throughput TCR beta sequencing was used to judge whether each TCR beta V gene segment behaved as functional or pseudogenic. Donor age, sex, ethnicity and CMV serostatus were compiled together with the repertoire data. Genome-wide SNP genotypes for about 60% of the roughly 700 donors were used in a later genetic analysis, which treated that subset as a discovery cohort. Every repertoire in the discovery cohort had been generated on one and the same sequencing platform. HLA typing included class I and class II loci at four-digit resolution. The number of typed donors differed by locus: about 620-640 for A, B, C, DRB1 and DQB1; some 500 for DQA1; approximately 610 for DPA1; and 450 to 480 for DPB1. Because of strong linkage in the cohort, roughly five DR-DQ haplotypes were treated as single units for association and clustering. Among 300 to 450 genotyped donors of the cohort, an average of roughly 240,000 unique TCR beta nucleotide sequences were sequenced per donor, roughly 18% of them non-productive. Study-wide findings and limitations: In both the original and validation cohorts, the classifier was reported to diagnose cytomegalovirus status with high specificity and sensitivity. When HLA alleles, especially DR and DQ, strongly co-occurred, TCR associations were difficult to assign to individual alleles. In vitro tests confirmed that three of the cytomegalovirus-associated TCR beta chains recognize cytomegalovirus antigens. In the study, around 150 TCR beta chains were listed as associated with cytomegalovirus. An association between a missense DCLRE1C variant and V-gene and J-gene trimming of TCR beta chains was found in a later genetic analysis and replicated in an independent cohort. According to the authors, the approach could potentially be generalized to other disease states and immunological phenotypes. A later analysis found that TCR association rates varied across HLA loci, with DRB1 alleles showing the most associated TCRs and HLA-C alleles the fewest. The cohort was sequenced for TCR beta chains only, and without alpha or paired-chain data the features that could be detected were limited. Some IMGT-functional V segments, including TRBV6-2 and TRBV6-3, could not be told apart with the 87-base-pair reads, so those segments were excluded. A cluster of highly shared sequence variants was judged likely to be a technical artifact of the sequencing pipeline. Correlated functional status among segregating V segments might reflect linkage disequilibrium, but an unknown experimental factor could not be ruled out. According to a later analysis, parvovirus B19, influenza, CMV and Epstein-Barr virus appeared linked to several top co-occurrence clusters. Because some donors lacked HLA typing at each locus, the association tests relied only on the typed subset. Presence/absence analyses assumed roughly uniform sequencing depth across donors, an assumption that may not hold. In a later analysis, HLA-associated TCR beta chains showed more clonal expansion and lower generation probabilities than non-associated chains that were equally common. A later analysis found that most CMV-associated TCR beta chains appeared HLA-restricted, with HLA associations seemingly driven largely by CMV exposure. Broadly in line with IMGT annotations, most TCR beta V segments showed up in productive rearrangements about 87% or about 30% of the time in an earlier analysis of about 500 of the donors. A further reported finding was that TCR beta sequences accurately predicted the HLA-A and HLA-B alleles for most subjects in the first cohort. Most TCR sequences were observed very rarely across donors, whereas some public TCRs were present in many individuals. Immune exposure information for the cohort was limited to CMV serostatus. In a later analysis, 16,951 TCR beta sequences were associated with specific HLA alleles at a false discovery rate of 0.05. The earlier analysis of some 540 of the donors excluded seventeen rarely observed V segments, including chromosome 9 orphons, because counts were too low. Compared with the roughly 710-donor mean, donors in an Asian-associated ancestry cluster had fewer N-insertions in productive TCRs, according to a later genetic analysis.

Remarks on this clone: The antigen it binds to is not known. No base quality values were provided; no much bigger clone lies one nucleotide off.

Library generation was performed with the immunoSEQ multiplex PCR assay. A mixture of 60 forward primers for TCR Vbeta segments and 13 reverse primers for TCR Jbeta segments was used in the multiplex PCR. A multiplex PCR assay on genomic DNA amplified the CDR3 region of rearranged TCR beta genes. The Illumina HiSeq System was used to sequence the amplified TCR beta libraries as 87-base-pair reads. In the original analysis: In a later analysis, tens of millions of unique TCR beta chains were counted across the 500 to 700 repertoires, and approximately 9.9 million of these chains were shared by at least two donors. A nearest-neighbor algorithm error-corrected the raw reads and collapsed the reads into unique sequences, merging closely related sequences to remove PCR and sequencing errors. CDR3 sequences were aligned to IMGT reference sequences to assign V, D and J gene segments. For a sequence to be retained, a match of at least six nucleotides was required to both a V gene segment and a J gene segment. Rearrangements were called productive when the CDR3 lacked stop codons and stayed in frame with V and J; all others were non-productive. Following IMGT convention, CDR3 was defined as the stretch from the second conserved V-encoded cysteine to the conserved J-encoded phenylalanine. The earlier analysis of some 580 of the donors excluded any sequence lacking an unambiguous match to a single V gene segment. In an earlier analysis of 450 to 750 of the donors, a V segment was called functional when productive rearrangements were above 56.7%, and segregating when the standard deviation between donors exceeded 5%. A statistical classification framework was built to diagnose cytomegalovirus status from the catalog of TCR beta chain sequences. In a later analysis, TCR nucleotide sequences were compared against IMGT/GENE-DB human TR gene sequences so that V and J genes could be assigned. Using the TCRdist pipeline, a later analysis assigned CDR3 sequences along with most-parsimonious VDJ recombination scenarios. A later analysis defined each TCR beta chain by its CDR3 amino acid sequence plus V-gene family, and excluded reads lacking a unique V-gene family. As a way to deal with suspected cross-contamination and a sequencing artifact, a later analysis dropped approximately 570 nucleotide sequences that were highly shared and had low generation probability. A later analysis calculated a clonal expansion index for each public chain from normalized within-repertoire ranks of inferred template counts. In a later analysis, generation probabilities were computed using a VDJ recombination model fitted to out-of-frame rearrangements, and the results were checked against IGoR. In a later analysis, TCR-TCR, TCR-HLA and TCR-CMV co-occurrence was scored with hypergeometric tests, and a repertoire-size bias correction was applied to TCR pairs. In a later analysis, false discovery rates were estimated by permuting HLA or CMV assignments 20 times. In a later analysis, co-occurring TCRs were grouped using DBSCAN, with TCRdist sequence similarity added in when clustering inside HLA-allele-positive subsets. For co-occurrence clustering, repertoires with fewer than 30,000 or more than 120,000 public chains were excluded, along with five repertoires with anomalous nucleotide sharing. Here the immuneACCESS table is served through TCRdb, limited to in-frame sequences with V and J called. Missing clones are a known gap in these copies; in checked studies unresolved V genes cover under half, and the rest lacks a known reason. V and J calls and clone size are copied from that table; D and trimming were computed from the DNA. The sample table lists around 120,000 clones, around 69% of them with a count of one. About 16% of the sample lies in the top ten.

The cohort consisted of 650 to 850 healthy bone marrow donors. All cohort members were sampled while nominally healthy, although unrecorded immune exposures were likely present. The donor was CMV seropositive and was included in the group of almost 300 seropositive cohort members. Each donor provided a peripheral blood sample, and peripheral blood mononuclear cells were used for TCR beta sequencing. Genomic DNA extraction from the blood cell samples was performed with the Qiagen DNeasy Blood Extraction Kit. CDR1 and CDR2 (LNHDA, SQIVND) derive from the germline V gene (reference sequence). Counted from cysteine to phenylalanine, this CDR3 has 16 amino acids. The CDR3 DNA has 48 bases and is translated from base 1. The V and J ends are trimmed by 6 bases and 2 bases, leaving 18 bases between them.

The material sequenced was PBMCs. The receptor chain draws on TRBV19 and TRBJ2-3; a tentative D call is TRBD1 (8 bases match). The origin of this receptor is a man in his fifties or sixties in good health and CMV-seropositive. The sequenced DNA: TGTGCCAGTAGGGGGGGGCAGGGGGCTTCCACAGATACGCAGTATTTT. It translates to CASRGGQGASTDTQYF.